This passage covers 5 T cell receptor beta chains from one sample sequenced in a study of shared clonotypes between healthy human individuals (dated by TCRdb to 2020 to 2021). CD8 naive samples consisted of CD45RO-negative cells that were positively selected for CCR7, yielding a CD45RA+CCR7+ population without TemRA cells. Library prep was done by the immunoSEQ multiplex PCR assay. This is the immuneACCESS table as TCRdb keeps it, with only in-frame sequences that have V and J called. A part of the clones is gone; compared with another copy, unresolved V genes explain less than half, and the rest is unexplained. This sample has over 800,000 clones in its table, and roughly 92% of those were observed once. 20% to 30% of the sample is in the top ten clones. The specimen sequenced was naive CD8+ T cells sorted from blood. Per the publication, the cell subset or site label means: CD45RA+CCR7+. These receptor sequences come from a man aged 25-45 years in good health.

This clone was counted once. This chain joins TRBV27 and TRBJ2-7; 9 bases match TRBD2. The CDR3 totals 18 residues. CDR1 MNHEY and CDR2 SMNVEV come from the germline V gene (reference sequence). After removal of 5 bases from V and 5 bases from J, the junction contained 19 bases not matched to a gene. The CDR3 spells CASSHQVPGLAASNEQYF. CDR3 coding DNA: TGTGCCAGCAGTCACCAGGTCCCGGGACTAGCAGCATCGAACGAGCAGTACTTC.

The V and J genes are TRBV7-9 and TRBJ1-1; D call uncertain. The CDR3 is 15 amino acids. Trimming took off 1 base at V and 0 bases at J, with 9 bases between the two ends. Per the germline V gene, CDR1 is SEHNR and CDR2 is FQNEAQ (reference sequence). The CDR3 sequence is CASSLGGLMNTEAFF. The CDR3 nucleotides are TGTGCCAGCAGCTTAGGGGGTCTAATGAACACTGAAGCTTTCTTT.

The chain has TRBV4-1 and TRBJ2-7; D is perhaps TRBD1 or TRBD2 (5 bases each). V was trimmed by 4 bases and J by 3 bases, leaving 19 bases between them. The germline CDR1 and CDR2 sequences are MGHRA and YSYEKL. This CDR3 is 16 amino acids long. The CDR3 loop reads CASSPTATGTYYEQYF. The CDR3, as DNA: TGCGCCAGCAGCCCCACCGCCACCGGGACCTACTACGAGCAGTACTTC.

The gene calls are TRBV27 and TRBJ1-2; 7 bases align to TRBD1. Per the germline V gene, CDR1 is MNHEY and CDR2 is SMNVEV (reference sequence). V lost 10 bases, J lost 8 bases, and 7 bases stayed unmatched. The length of the CDR3 is 11 residues. Here the CDR3 DNA reads TGTGCCACCTCGACAGGGAACGGCTACACCTTC. Encoded protein: CATSTGNGYTF.

The chain links TRBV27 to TRBJ2-3; D is unresolved. The CDR3 has 13 amino acids. The germline V gene has CDR1 MNHEY and CDR2 SMNVEV (reference sequence). Deletions cut 1 base from V and 5 bases from J, with 7 bases between. The CDR3 region has the DNA TGTGCCAGCAGTTTATTACCGGTAGATACGCAGTATTTT. Protein sequence: CASSLLPVDTQYF.